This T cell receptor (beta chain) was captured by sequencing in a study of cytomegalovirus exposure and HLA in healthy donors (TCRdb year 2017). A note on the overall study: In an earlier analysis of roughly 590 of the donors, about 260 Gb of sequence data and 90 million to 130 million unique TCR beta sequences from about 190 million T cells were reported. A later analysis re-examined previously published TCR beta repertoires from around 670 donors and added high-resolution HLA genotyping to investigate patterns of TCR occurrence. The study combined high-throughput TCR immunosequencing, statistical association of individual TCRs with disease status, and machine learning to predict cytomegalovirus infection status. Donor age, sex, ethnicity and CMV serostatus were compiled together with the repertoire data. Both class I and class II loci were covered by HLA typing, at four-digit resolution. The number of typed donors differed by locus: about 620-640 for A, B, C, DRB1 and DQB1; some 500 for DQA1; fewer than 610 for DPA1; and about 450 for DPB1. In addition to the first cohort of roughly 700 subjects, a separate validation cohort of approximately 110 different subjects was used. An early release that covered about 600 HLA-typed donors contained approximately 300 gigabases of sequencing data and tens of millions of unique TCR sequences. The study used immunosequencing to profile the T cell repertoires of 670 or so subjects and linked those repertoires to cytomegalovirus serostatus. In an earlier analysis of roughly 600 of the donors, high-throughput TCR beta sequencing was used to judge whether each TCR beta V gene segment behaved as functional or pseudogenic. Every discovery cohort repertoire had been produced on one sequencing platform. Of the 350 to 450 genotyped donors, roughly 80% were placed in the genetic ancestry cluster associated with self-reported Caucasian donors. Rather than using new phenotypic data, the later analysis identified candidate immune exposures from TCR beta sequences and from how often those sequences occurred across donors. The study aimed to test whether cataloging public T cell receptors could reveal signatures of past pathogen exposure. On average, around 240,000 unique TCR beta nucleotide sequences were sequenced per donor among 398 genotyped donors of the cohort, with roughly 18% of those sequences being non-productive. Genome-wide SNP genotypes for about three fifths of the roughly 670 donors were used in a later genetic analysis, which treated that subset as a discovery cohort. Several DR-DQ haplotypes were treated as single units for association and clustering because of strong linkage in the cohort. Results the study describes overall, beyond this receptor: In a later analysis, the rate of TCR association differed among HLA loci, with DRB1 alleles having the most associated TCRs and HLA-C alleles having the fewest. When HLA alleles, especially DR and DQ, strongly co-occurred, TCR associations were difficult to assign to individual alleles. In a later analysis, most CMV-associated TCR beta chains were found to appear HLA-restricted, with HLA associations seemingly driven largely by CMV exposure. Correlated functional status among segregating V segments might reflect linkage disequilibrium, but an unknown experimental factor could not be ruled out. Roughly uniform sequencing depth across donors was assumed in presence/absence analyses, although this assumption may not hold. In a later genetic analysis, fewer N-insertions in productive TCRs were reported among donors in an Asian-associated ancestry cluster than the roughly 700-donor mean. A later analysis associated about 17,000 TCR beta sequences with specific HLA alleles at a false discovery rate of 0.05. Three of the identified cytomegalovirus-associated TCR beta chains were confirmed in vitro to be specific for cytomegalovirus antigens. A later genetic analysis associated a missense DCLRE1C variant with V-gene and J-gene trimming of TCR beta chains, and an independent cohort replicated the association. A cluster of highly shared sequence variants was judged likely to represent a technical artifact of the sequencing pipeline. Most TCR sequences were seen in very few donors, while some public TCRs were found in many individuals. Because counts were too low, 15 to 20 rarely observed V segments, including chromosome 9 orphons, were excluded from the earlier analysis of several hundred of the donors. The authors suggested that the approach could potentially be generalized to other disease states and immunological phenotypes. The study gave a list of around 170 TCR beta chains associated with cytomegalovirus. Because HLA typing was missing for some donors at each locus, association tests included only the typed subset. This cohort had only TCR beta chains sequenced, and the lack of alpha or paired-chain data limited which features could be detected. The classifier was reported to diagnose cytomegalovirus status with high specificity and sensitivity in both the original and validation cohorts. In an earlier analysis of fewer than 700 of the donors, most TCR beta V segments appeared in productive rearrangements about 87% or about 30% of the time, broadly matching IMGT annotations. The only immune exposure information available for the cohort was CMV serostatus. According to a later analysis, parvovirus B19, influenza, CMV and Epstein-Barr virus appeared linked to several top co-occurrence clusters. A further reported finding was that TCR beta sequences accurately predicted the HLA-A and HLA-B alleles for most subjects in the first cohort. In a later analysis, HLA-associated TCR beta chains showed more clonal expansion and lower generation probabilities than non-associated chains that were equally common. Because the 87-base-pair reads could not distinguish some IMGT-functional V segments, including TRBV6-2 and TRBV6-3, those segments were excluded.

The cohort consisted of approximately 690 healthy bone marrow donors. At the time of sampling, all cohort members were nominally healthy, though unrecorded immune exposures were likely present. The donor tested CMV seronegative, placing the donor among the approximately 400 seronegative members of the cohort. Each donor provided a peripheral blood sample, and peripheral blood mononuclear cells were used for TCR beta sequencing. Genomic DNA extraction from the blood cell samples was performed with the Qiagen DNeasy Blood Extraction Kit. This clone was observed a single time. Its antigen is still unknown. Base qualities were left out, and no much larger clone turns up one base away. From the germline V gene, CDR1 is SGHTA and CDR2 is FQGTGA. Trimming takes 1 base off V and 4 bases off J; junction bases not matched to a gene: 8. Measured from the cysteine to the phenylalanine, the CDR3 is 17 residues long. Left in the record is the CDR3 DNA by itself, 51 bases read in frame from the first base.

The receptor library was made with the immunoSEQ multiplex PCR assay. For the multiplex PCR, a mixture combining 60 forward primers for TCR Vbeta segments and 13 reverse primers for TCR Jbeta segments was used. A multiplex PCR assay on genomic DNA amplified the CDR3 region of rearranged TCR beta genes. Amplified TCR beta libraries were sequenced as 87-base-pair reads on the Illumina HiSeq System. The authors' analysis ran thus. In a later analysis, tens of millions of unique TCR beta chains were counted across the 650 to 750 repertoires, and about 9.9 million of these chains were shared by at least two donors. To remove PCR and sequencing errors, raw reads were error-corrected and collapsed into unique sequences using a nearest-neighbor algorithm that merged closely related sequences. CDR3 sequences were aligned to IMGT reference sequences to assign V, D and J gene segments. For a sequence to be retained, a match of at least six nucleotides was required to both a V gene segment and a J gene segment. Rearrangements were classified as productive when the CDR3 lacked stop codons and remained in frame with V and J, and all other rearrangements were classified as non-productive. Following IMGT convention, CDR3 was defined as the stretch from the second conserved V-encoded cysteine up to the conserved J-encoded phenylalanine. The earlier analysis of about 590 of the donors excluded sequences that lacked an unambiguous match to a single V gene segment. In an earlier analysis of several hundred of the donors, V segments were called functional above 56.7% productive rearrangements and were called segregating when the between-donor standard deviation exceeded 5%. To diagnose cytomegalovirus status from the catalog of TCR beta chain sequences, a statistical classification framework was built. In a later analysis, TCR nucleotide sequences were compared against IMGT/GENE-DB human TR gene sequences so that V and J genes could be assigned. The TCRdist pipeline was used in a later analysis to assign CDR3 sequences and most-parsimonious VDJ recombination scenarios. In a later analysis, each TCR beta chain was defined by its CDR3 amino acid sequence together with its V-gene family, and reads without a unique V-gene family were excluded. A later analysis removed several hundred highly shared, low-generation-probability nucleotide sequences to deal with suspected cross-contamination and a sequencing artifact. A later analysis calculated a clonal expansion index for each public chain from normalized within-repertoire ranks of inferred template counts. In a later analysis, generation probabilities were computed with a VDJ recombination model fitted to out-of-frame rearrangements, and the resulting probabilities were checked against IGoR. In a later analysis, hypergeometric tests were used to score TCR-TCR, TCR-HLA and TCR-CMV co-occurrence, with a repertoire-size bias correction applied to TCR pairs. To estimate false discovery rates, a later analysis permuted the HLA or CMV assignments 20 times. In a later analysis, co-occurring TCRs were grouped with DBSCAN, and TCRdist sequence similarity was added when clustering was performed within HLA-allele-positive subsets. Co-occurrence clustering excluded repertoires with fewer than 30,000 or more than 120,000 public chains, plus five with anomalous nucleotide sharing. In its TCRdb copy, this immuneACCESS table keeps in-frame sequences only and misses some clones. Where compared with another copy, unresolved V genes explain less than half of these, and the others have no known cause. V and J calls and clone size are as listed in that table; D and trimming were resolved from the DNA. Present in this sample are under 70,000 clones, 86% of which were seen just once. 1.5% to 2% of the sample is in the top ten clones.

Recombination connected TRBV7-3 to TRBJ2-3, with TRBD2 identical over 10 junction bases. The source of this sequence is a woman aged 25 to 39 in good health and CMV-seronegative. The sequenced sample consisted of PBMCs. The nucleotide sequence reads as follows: TGTGCCAGCAGCTTAATTGGGTCTAGCGGGAGCTCAGATACGCAGTATTTT. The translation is CASSLIGSSGSSDTQYF.